This T cell receptor beta chain was identified in a study of shared clonotypes between healthy human individuals. Broader study findings: Clonotypes which were not shared had lower generation probabilities than clonotypes that all four donors shared. It was observed that 5% to 6% of naive CD4 clonotypes were shared across a few donors.

The CDR3 runs 14 residues. Germline V gene data show CDR1 as MNHEY and CDR2 as SMNVEV (reference sequence). V was pared by 2 bases and J by 8 bases, with 12 bases between. In the source study's methods: Owing to the provision of junction-only sequences devoid of quality scores by immunoSEQ, filtering differed. Clones were read by immunoSEQ multiplex PCR, and TCRdb kept only the in-frame ones, dropping some. From that table come the V and J calls and clone size; the DNA was used to work out D and trimming. The sample holds about 2 million clones, approximately 94% seen once. Regarding this clone: Its antigen is unknown.

Terminally differentiated effector memory CD45RA+ cells were excluded by CCR7 positive selection of CD45RO-negative cells. Donors, without exception, were Caucasian adults residing in Nashville, Tennessee. Sequences were obtained from naive CD8+ T cells sorted from blood. The sequence came from a young man in good health. The rearrangement joins TRBV27 to TRBJ1-4; no clear D. The DNA for the CDR3 is TGTGCCAGCAGTTTAGGGAGGCCGGGGGAAAAACTGTTTTTT. Protein product: CASSLGRPGEKLFF. Supplemented by reference TRBV27 and TRBJ1-4, the full variable domain reads EAQVTQNPRYLITVTGKKLTVTCSQNMNHEYMSWYRQDPGLGLRQIYYSMNVEVTDKGDVPEGYKVSRKEKRNFPLILESPSPNQTSLYFCASSLGRPGEKLFFGSGTQLSVL.